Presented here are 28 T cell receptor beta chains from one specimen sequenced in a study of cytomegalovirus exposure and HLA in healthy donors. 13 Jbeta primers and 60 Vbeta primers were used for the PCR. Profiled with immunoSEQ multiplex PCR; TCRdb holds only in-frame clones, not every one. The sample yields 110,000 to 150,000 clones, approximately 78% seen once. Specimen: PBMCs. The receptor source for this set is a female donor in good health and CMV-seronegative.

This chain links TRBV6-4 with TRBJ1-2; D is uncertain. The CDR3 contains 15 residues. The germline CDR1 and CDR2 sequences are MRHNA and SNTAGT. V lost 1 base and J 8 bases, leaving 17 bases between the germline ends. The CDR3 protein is CASSDYPWGGSGYTF. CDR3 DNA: TGTGCCAGCAGTGACTACCCCTGGGGAGGGAGCGGCTACACCTTC.

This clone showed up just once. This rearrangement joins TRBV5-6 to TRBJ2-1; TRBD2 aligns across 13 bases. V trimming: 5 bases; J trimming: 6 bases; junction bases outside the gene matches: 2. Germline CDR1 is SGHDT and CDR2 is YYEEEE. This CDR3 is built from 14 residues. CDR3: CASSTSGGANEQFF. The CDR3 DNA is TGTGCCAGCAGTACTAGCGGGGGGGCCAATGAGCAGTTCTTC. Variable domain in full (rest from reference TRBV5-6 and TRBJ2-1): DAGVTQSPTHLIKTRGQQVTLRCSPKSGHDTVSWYQQALGQGPQFIFQYYEEEERQRGNFPDRFSGHQFPNYSSELNVNALLLGDSALYLCASSTSGGANEQFFGPGTRLTVL.

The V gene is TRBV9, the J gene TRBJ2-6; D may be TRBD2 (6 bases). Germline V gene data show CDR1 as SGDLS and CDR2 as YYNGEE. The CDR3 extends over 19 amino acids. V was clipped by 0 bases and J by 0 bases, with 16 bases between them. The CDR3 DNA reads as TGTGCCAGCAGCGTAGTAAGAACGGGAGCCACCTCTGGGGCCAACGTCCTGACTTTC. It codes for CASSVVRTGATSGANVLTF.

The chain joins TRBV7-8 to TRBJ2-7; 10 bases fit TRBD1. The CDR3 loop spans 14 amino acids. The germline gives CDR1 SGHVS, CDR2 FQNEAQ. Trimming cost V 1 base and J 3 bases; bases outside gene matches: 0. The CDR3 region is CASSLGDRGYEQYF. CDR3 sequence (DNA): TGTGCCAGCAGCTTAGGGGACAGGGGCTACGAGCAGTACTTC.

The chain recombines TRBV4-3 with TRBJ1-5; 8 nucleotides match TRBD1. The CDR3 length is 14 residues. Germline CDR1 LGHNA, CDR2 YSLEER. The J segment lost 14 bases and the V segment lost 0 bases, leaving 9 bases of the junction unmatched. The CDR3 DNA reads TGCGCCAGCAGCCAAGATCATCGACAGGGGAAAAAGCATTTT. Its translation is CASSQDHRQGKKHF.

The CDR3 DNA is TGTGCCTGGATGGTGGGGGCGGGCAATGAGCAGTTCTTC. It encodes CAWMVGAGNEQFF. The chain joins TRBV30 to TRBJ2-1; possible D gene TRBD1, 6 bases. Germline lookup yields CDR1 GTSNPN and CDR2 SVGIG (reference sequence). V lost 4 bases to trimming and J lost 6 bases, with 13 bases between them. The CDR3 length is 13 residues. Supplemented by reference TRBV30 and TRBJ2-1, the full variable domain reads SQTIHQWPATLVQPVGSPLSLECTVEGTSNPNLYWYRQAAGRGLQLLFYSVGIGQISSEVPQNLSASRPQDRQFILSSKKLLLSDSGFYLCAWMVGAGNEQFFGPGTRLTVL.

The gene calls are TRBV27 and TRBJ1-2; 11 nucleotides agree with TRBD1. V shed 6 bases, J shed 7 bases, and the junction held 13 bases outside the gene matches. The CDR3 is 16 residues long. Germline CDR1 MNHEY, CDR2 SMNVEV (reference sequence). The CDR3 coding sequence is TGTGCCAGCAGGTCCATTGGACAGGGGGCTCTTGGTGGCTACACCTTC. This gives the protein CASRSIGQGALGGYTF.

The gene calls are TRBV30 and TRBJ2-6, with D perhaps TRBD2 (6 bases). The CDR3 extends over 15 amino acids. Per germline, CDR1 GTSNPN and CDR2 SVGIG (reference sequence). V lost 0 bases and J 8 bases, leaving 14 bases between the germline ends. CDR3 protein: CAWSVLRGGTNVLTF. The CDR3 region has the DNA TGTGCCTGGAGTGTACTAAGGGGAGGTACCAACGTCCTGACTTTC. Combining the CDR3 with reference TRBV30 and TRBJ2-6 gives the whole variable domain SQTIHQWPATLVQPVGSPLSLECTVEGTSNPNLYWYRQAAGRGLQLLFYSVGIGQISSEVPQNLSASRPQDRQFILSSKKLLLSDSGFYLCAWSVLRGGTNVLTFGAGSRLTVL.

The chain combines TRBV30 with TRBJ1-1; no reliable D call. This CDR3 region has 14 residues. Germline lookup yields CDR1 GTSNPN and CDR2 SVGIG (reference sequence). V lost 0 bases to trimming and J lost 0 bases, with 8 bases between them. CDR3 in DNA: TGTGCCTGGAGTGTACCCAGGTTGAACACTGAAGCTTTCTTT. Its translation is CAWSVPRLNTEAFF.

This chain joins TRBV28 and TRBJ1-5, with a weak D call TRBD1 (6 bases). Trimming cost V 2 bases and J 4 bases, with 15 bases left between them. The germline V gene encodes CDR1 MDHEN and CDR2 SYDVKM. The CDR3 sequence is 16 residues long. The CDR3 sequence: CASSLIGTKGNQPQHF. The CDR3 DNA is TGTGCCAGCAGTTTAATAGGGACAAAGGGGAATCAGCCCCAGCATTTT.

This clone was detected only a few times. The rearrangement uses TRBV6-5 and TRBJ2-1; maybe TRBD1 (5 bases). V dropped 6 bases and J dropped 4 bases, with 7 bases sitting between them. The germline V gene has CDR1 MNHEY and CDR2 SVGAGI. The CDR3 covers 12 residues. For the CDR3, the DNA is TGTGCCAGCAGGGACACTTACAATGAGCAGTTCTTC. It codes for CASRDTYNEQFF.

The CDR3: CASSSLGSLAGPLVRQYF. The DNA of the CDR3 is TGTGCCAGCAGCTCATTAGGGAGTCTAGCGGGTCCCTTAGTGAGACAGTACTTC. J is TRBJ2-7 and V is TRBV11-2, with 8 bases that match TRBD2. Trimming took 4 bases from V and 10 from J; bases not matched to a gene: 24. The length of the CDR3 is 18 residues. The germline V gene encodes CDR1 SGHAT and CDR2 FQNNGV.

CDR3 DNA: TGTGCCAGCAGCTGGAGCCTGGATTACAATGAGCAGTTCTTC. The encoded protein is CASSWSLDYNEQFF. The V call is TRBV5-4, the J call TRBJ2-1; no reliable D call. V lost 3 bases and J 4 bases, leaving 11 bases between the germline ends. This CDR3 spans 14 amino acids. The germline V gene encodes CDR1 SGHNT and CDR2 YYREEE (reference sequence).

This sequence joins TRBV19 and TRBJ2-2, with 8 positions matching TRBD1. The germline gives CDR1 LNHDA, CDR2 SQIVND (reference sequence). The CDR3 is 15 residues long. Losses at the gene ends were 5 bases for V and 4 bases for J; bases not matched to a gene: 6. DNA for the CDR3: TGTGCCAGTAGTCCTATGCAGGGGGCCACCGGGGAGCTGTTTTTT. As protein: CASSPMQGATGELFF.

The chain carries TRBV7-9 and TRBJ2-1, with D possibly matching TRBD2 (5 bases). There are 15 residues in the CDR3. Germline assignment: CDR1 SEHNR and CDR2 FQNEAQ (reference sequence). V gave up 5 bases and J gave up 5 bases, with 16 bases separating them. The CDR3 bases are TGTGCCAGCAGCATCCTTTCCCGGGAAGACAATGAGCAGTTCTTC. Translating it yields CASSILSREDNEQFF.

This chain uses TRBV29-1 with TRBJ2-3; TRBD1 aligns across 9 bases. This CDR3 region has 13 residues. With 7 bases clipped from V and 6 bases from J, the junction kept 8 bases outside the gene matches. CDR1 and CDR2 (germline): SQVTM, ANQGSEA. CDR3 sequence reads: CSGRDRARDTQYF. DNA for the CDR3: TGCAGCGGCCGGGACAGGGCTCGGGATACGCAGTATTTT.

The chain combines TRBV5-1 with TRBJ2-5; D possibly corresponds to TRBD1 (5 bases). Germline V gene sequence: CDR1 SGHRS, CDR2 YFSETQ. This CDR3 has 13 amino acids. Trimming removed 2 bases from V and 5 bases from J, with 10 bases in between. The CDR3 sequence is CASSFMAGETQYF. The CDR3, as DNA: TGCGCCAGCAGCTTTATGGCAGGGGAGACCCAGTACTTC.

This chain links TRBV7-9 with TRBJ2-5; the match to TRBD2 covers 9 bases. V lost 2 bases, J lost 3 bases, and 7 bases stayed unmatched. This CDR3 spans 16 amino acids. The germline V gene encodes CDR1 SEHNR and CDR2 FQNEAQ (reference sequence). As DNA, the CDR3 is TGTGCCAGCAGCTTAATCAGCGGGGGGCAGAAAGAGACCCAGTACTTC. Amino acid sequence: CASSLISGGQKETQYF.

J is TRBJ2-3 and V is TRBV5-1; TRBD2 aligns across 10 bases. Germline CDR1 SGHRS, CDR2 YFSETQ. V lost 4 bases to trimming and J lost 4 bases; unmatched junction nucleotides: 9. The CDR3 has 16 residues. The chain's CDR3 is CASSQSGGGTADTQYF. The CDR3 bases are TGCGCCAGCAGCCAAAGCGGGGGGGGGACCGCAGATACGCAGTATTTT.

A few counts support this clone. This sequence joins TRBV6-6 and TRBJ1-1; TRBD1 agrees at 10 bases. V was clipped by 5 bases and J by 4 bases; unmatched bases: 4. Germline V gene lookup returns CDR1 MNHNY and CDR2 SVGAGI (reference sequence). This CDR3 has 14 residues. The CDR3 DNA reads TGTGCCAGCAGTAGACAGGGGGCGCGCACTGAAGCTTTCTTT. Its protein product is CASSRQGARTEAFF.

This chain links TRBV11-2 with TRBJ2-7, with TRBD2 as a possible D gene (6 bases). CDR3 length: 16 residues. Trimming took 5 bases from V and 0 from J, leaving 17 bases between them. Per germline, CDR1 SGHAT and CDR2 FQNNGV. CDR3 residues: CASSDPGLLNSYEQYF. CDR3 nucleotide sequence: TGTGCCAGCAGCGACCCGGGACTTTTGAACTCCTACGAGCAGTACTTC.

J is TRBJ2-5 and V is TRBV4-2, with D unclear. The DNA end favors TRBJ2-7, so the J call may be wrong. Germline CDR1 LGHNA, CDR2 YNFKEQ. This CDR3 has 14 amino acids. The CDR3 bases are TGTGCCAGCAGCCAAGATTTGGGTTACTACGAGCAGTACTTC. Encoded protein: CASSQDLGYYEQYF.

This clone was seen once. The CDR3 sequence is CASSLNDFSYEQYF. CDR3 nucleotides: TGTGCCAGCAGCTTAAACGACTTCTCCTACGAGCAGTACTTC. V and J are TRBV11-2 and TRBJ2-7; D not resolved. The V and J ends lost 2 bases and 0 bases respectively, with 8 bases between them. Germline CDR1 SGHAT, CDR2 FQNNGV. The CDR3 is 14 residues long.

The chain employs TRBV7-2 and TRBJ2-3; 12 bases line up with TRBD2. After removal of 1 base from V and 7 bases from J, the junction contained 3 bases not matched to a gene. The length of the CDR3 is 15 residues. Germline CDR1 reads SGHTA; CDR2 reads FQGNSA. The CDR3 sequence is CASSLVLAGGHTQYF. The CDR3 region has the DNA TGTGCCAGCAGCTTAGTGCTAGCGGGGGGGCATACGCAGTATTTT.

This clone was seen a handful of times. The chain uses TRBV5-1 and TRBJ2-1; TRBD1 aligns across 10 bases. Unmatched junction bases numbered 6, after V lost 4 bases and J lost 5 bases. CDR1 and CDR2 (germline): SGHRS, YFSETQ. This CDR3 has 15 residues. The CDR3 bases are TGCGCCAGCAGCCCTTTCGGGACAGGGGACAATGAGCAGTTCTTC. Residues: CASSPFGTGDNEQFF.

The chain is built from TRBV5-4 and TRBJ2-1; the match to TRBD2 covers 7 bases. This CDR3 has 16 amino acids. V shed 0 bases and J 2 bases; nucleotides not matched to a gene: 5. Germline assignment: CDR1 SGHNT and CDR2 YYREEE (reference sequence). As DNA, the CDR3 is TGTGCCAGCAGCTTGGCGGGCGCGGGGGCCTACAATGAGCAGTTCTTC. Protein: CASSLAGAGAYNEQFF.

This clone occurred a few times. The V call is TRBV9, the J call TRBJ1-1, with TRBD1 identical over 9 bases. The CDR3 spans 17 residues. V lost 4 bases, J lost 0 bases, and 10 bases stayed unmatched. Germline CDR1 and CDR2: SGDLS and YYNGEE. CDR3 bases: TGTGCCAGCAGCAAACGACAGGGGGAGGGTTTGAACACTGAAGCTTTCTTT. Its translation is CASSKRQGEGLNTEAFF.

CDR3 amino acids: CASSGLLNEQFF. CDR3 in DNA: TGTGCCAGCAGTGGACTTCTCAATGAGCAGTTCTTC. The V gene is TRBV25-1, the J gene TRBJ2-1, with D hard to call. The V and J ends lost 4 bases and 6 bases respectively, with 7 bases between them. The CDR3 covers 12 residues. CDR1 and CDR2 (germline): MGHDK, SYGVNS.